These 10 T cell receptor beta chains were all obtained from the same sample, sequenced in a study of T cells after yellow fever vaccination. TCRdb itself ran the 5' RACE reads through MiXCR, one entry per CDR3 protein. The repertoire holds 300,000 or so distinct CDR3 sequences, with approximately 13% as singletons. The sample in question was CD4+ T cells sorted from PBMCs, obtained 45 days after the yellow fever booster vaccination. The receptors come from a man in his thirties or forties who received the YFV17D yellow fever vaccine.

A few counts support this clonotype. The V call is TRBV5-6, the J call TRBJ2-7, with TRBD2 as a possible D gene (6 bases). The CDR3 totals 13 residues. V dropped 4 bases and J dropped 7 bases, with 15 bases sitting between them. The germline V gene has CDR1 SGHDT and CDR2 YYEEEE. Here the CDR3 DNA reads TGTGCCAGCAGCACCCCCCAACGGGGGGAGCAGTACTTC. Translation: CASSTPQRGEQYF.

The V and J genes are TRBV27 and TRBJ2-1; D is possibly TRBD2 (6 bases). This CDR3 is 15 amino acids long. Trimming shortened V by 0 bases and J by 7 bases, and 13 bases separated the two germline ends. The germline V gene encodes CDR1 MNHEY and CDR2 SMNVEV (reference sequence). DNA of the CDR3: TGTGCCAGCAGTTTATCGGGGGGAACTGGTAATGAGCAGTTCTTC. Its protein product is CASSLSGGTGNEQFF.

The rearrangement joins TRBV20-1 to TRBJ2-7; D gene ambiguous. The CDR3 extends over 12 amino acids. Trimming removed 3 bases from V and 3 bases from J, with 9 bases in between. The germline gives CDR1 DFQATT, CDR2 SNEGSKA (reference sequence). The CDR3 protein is CSASPPRYEQYF. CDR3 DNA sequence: TGCAGTGCTAGCCCCCCCCGCTACGAGCAGTACTTC.

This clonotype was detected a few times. The DNA for the CDR3 is TGTGCCAGCAGGGGGCCCCTACAAAGTAAGCAGTTCTTC. Protein sequence: CASRGPLQSKQFF. The gene calls are TRBV21-1 and TRBJ2-1. TRBV21-1 is a listed pseudogene. The CDR3 is made up of 13 amino acids.

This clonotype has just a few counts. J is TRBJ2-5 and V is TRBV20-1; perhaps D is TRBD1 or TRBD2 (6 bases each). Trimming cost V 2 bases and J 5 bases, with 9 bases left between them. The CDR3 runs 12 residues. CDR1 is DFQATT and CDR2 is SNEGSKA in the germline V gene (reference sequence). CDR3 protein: CSARRGEETQYF. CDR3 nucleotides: TGCAGTGCTAGAAGGGGGGAGGAGACCCAGTACTTC.

The CDR3 DNA is TGTGCCAGCAGTTTCGGGGGGATAACAGATACGCAGTATTTT. Protein product: CASSFGGITDTQYF. This chain joins TRBV12-3 or TRBV12-4 and TRBJ2-3; 7 bases align to TRBD2. V lost 3 bases, J lost 3 bases, and 3 bases stayed unmatched. This CDR3 has 14 amino acids.

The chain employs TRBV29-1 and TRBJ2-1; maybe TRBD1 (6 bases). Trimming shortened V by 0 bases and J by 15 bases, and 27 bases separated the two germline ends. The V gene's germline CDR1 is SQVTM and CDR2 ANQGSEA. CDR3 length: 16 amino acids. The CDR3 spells CSVEDRVLGSAGAAFF. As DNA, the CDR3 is TGCAGCGTTGAAGATCGAGTGCTGGGGTCAGCAGGGGCGGCGTTCTTC.

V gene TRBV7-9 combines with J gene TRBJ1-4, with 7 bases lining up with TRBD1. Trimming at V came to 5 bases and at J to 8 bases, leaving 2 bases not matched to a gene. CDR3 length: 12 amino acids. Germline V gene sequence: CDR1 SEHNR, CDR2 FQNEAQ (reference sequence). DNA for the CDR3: TGTGCCAGCAGCCGGGACAGCGAAAAACTGTTTTTT. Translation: CASSRDSEKLFF.

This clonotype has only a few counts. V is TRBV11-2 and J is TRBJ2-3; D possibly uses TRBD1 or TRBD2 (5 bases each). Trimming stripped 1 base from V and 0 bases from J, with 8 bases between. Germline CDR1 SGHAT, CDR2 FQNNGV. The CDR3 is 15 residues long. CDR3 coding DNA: TGTGCCAGCAGCTTAGTCGGGGACAGCACAGATACGCAGTATTTT. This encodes CASSLVGDSTDTQYF.

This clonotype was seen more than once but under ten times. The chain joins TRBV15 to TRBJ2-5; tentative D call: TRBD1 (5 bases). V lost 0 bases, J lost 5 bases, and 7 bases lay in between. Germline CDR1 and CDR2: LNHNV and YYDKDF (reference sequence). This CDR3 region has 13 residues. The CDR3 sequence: CATSRDKGETQYF. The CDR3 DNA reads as TGTGCCACCAGCAGAGATAAGGGGGAGACCCAGTACTTC.